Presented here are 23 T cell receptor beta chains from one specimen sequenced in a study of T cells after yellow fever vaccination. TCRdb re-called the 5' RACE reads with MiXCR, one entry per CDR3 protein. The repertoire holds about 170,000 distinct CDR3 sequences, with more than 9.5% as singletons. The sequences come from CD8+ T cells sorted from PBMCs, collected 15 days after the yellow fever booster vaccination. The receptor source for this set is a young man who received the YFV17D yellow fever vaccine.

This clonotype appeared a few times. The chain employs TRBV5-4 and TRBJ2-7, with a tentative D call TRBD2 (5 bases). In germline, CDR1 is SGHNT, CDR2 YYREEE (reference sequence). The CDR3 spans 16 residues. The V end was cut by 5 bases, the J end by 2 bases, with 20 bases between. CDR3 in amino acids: CASRTTSRTLTYEQYV. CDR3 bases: TGTGCCAGCAGGACCACGAGCAGGACTCTCACCTACGAGCAGTACGTC.

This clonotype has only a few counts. The CDR3: CATSDFPPRATGELFF. Written as DNA, the CDR3 is TGTGCCACCAGTGATTTCCCCCCCCGGGCCACCGGGGAGCTGTTTTTT. The chain joins TRBV24-1 to TRBJ2-2, with D uncertain. Germline CDR1 reads KGHDR; CDR2 reads SFDVKD. CDR3 length: 16 amino acids. The V end lost 1 base, the J end lost 4 bases, and 12 bases lay between the germline ends.

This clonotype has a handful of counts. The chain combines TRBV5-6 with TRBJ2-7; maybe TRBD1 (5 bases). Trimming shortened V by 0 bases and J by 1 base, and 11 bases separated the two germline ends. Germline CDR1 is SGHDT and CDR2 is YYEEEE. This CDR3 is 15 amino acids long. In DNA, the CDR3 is TGTGCCAGCAGCTTGGACAGGTACACATCCTACGAGCAGTACTTC. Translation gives CASSLDRYTSYEQYF.

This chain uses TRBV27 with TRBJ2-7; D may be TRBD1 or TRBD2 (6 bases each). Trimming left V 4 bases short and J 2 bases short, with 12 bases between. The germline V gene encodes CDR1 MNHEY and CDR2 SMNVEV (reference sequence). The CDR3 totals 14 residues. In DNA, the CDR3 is TGTGCCAGCAGTTGGGGGGACAACACCTACGAGCAGTACGTC. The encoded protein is CASSWGDNTYEQYV.

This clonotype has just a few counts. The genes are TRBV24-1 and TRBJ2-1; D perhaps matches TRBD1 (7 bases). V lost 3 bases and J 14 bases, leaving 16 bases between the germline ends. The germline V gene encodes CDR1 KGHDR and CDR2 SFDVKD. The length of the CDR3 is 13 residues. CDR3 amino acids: CATSDEGGQEKFF. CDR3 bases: TGTGCCACCAGTGATGAGGGAGGACAGGAAAAGTTCTTC.

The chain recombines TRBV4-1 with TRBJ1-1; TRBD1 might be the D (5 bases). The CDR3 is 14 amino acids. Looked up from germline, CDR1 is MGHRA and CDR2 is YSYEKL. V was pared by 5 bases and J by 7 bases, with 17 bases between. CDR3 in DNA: TGCGCCAGCAGCAATATCGGGGGAATCGTTGAAGCTTTCTTT. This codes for CASSNIGGIVEAFF.

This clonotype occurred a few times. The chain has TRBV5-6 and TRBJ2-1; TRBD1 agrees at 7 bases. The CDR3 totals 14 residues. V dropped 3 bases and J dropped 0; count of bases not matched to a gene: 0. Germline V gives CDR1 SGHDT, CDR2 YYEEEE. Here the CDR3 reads CASSWTGSYNEQFF. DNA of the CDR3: TGTGCCAGCAGCTGGACAGGCTCCTACAATGAGCAGTTCTTC.

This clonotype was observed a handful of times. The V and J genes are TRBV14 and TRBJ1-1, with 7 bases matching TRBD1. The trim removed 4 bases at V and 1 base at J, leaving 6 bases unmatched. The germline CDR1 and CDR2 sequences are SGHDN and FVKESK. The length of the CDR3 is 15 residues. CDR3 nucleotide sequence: TGTGCCAGCAGCCCCCATGGGACAGAGAACACTGAAGCTTTCTTT. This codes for CASSPHGTENTEAFF. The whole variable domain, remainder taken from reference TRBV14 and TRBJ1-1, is EAGVTQFPSHSVIEKGQTVTLRCDPISGHDNLYWYRRVMGKEIKFLLHFVKESKQDESGMPNNRFLAERTGGTYSTLKVQPAELEDSGVYFCASSPHGTENTEAFFGQGTRLTVV.

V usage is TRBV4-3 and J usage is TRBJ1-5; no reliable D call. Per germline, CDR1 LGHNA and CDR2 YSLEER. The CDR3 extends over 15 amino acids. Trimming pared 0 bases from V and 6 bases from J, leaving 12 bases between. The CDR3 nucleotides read TGCGCCAGCAGCCAAGATTCTGGATCGTCTCAGCCCCAGCATTTT. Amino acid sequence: CASSQDSGSSQPQHF.

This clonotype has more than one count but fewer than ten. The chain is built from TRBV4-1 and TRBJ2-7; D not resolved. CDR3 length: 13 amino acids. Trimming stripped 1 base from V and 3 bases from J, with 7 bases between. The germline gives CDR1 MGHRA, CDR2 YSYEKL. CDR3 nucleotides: TGCGCCAGCAGCCAAGTCCCTTACTACGAGCAGTACTTC. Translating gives CASSQVPYYEQYF.

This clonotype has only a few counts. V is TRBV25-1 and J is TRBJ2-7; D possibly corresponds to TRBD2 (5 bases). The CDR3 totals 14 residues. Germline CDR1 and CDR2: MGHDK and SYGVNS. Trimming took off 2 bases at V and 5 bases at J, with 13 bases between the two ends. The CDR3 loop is CASSEPQRGNEQYF. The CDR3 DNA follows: TGTGCCAGCAGTGAACCCCAGAGAGGGAACGAGCAGTACTTC.

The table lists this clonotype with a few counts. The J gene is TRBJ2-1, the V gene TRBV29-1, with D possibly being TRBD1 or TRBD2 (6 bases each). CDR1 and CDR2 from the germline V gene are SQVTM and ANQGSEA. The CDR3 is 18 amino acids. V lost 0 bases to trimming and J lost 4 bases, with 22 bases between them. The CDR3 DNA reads TGCAGCGTTGAAGATCGTTTGGGGGCCCGGGGGTCGTACAATGAGCAGTTCTTC. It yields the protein CSVEDRLGARGSYNEQFF.

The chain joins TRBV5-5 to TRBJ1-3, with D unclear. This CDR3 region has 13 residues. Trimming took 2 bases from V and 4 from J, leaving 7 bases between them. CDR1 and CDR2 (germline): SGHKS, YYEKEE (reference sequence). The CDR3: CASSFSEGNTIYF. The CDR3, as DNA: TGTGCCAGCAGCTTCTCGGAAGGAAACACCATATATTTT.

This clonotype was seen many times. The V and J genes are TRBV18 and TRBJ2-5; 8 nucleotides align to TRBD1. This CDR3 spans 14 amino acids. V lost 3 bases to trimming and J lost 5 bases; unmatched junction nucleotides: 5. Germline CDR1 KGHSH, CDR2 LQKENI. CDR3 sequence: CASSPGQDLETQYF. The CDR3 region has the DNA TGTGCCAGCTCACCGGGACAGGATTTGGAGACCCAGTACTTC. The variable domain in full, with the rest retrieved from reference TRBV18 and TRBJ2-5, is NAGVMQNPRHLVRRRGQEARLRCSPMKGHSHVYWYRQLPEEGLKFMVYLQKENIIDESGMPKERFSAEFPKEGPSILRIQQVVRGDSAAYFCASSPGQDLETQYFGPGTRLLVL.

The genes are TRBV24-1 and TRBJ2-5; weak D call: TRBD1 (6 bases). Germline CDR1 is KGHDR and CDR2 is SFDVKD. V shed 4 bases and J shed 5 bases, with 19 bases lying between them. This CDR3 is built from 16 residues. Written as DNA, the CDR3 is TGTGCCACCAGTGACCGCCGTGAGGGGGTAGGGGAGACCCAGTACTTC. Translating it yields CATSDRREGVGETQYF.

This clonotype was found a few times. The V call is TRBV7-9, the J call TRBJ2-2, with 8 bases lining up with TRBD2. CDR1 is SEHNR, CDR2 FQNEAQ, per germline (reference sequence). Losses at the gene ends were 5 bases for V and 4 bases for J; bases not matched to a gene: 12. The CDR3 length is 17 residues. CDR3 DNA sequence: TGTGCCAGCAGCCCCCCTTGGGAGCGGGGGTCCACCGGGGAGCTGTTTTTT. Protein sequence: CASSPPWERGSTGELFF.

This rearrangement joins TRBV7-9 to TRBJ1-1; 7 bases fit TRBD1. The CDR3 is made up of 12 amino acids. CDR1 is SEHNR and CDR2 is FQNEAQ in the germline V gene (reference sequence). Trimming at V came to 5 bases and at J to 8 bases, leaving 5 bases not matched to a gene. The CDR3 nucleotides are TGTGCCAGCAGCATCCTGGGACAGGAAGCTTTCTTT. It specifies CASSILGQEAFF.

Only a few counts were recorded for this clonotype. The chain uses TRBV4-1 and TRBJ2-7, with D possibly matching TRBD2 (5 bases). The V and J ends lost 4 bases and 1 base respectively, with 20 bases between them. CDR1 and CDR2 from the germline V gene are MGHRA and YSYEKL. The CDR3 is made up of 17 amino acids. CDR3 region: CASSRLGATQRSYEQYF. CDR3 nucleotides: TGCGCCAGCAGCCGCCTGGGAGCCACGCAGCGGTCCTACGAGCAGTACTTC.

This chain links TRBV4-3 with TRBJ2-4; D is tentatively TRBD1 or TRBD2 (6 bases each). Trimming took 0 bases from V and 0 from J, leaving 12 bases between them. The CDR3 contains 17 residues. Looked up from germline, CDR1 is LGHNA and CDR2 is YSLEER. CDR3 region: CASSQDPGALAKNIQYF. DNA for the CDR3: TGCGCCAGCAGCCAAGACCCGGGGGCGCTAGCCAAAAACATTCAGTACTTC.

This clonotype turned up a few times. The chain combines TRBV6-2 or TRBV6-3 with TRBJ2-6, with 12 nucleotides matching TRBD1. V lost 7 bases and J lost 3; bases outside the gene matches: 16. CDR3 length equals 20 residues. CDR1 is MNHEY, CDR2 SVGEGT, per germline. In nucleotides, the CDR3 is TGTGCCAGCACCGAACTTACCCGTGGGACAGGGGGCGATGGGGCCAACGTCCTGACTTTC. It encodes CASTELTRGTGGDGANVLTF.

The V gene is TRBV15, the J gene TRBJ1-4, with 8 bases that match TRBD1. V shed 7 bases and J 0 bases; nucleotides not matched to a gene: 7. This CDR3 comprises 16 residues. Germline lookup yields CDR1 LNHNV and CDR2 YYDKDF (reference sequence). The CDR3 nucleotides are TGTGCCACCACCCAGGGGGCTGGCTCAACTAATGAAAAACTGTTTTTT. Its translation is CATTQGAGSTNEKLFF. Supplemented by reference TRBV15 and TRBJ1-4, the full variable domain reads DAMVIQNPRYQVTQFGKPVTLSCSQTLNHNVMYWYQQKSSQAPKLLFHYYDKDFNNEADTPDNFQSRRPNTSFCFLDIRSPGLGDTAMYLCATTQGAGSTNEKLFFGSGTQLSVL.

CDR3 in DNA: TGCGCCAGCAGCTTGGGTCAGGCCAAAAACAATGAGCAGTTCTTC. Protein: CASSLGQAKNNEQFF. The chain recombines TRBV5-1 with TRBJ2-1; D not resolved. V was clipped by 0 bases and J by 5 bases, with 12 bases between them. The CDR3 is made up of 15 amino acids. Germline CDR1 and CDR2: SGHRS and YFSETQ.

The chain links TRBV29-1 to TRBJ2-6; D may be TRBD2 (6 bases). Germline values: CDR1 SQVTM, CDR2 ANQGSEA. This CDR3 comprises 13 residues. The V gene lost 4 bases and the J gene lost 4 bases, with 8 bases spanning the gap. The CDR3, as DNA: TGCAGCGTTGTGGGGGGAGGGGCCAACGTCCTGACTTTC. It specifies CSVVGGGANVLTF.